This TCR beta chain appears in the sequencing data of a study of CXCR3-negative and CXCR3-positive naive CD8 T cells. Overall study findings and caveats: Greater hydrophobicity was found in TRB CDR3s of CXCR3-positive naive cells than of CXCR3-negative naive cells. Partial loss of CXCR3 expression followed cryopreservation; most assays used fresh PBMCs. The TRBV-TRBJ usage of naive CXCR3-negative and CXCR3-positive cells was similar, but that of memory cells differed.

At a few hundred thousand cells each, triplicate sorts were carried out for each CD8+ T cell subset. The CD45RO-CCR7+CD27+CD95- phenotype denoted naive CD8+ T cells. TRB cDNA was prepared as libraries by UMI-labeled 5' RACE. TCRdb processed the 5' RACE reads again and assigns one entry to each CDR3 protein, with no DNA. This sample's table reports approximately 100,000 distinct CDR3 sequences. As to this clonotype: The antigen is unknown.

The clonotype comes from a human donor in good health. Some clones in this sample may be carry-over from other donors' samples. Specimen: naive CXCR3+ CD8+ T cells from blood. Subset noted: CD45RO-CCR7+CD27+CD95- naive CD8+ T cells expressing CXCR3 (TNR3+).

CDR3 region: CASSVSTGELFF. The chain links TRBV10-2 to TRBJ2-2. This CDR3 has 12 amino acids. Germline assignment: CDR1 WSHSY and CDR2 SAAADI.